This paragraph covers one TCR beta chain sequence. Its antigen is still unknown. No much larger clone is present one base from it, and per-base qualities are unavailable. The sample's treatment or condition label is to be understood as: allogeneic hematopoietic cell transplantation with graft depleted of TCRalphabeta T cells and CD19 B cells. TCRalphabeta/CD19-depleted allogeneic hematopoietic cell grafts were given to the transplant recipients, all of whom were children. The sample is drawn from a study of T-cell reconstitution after alpha-beta-depleted transplantation in children (dated by TCRdb to 2016 to 2017). About the full investigation: The study quantitatively tracked T-cell immune reconstitution after TCRalphabeta/CD19-depleted allogeneic hematopoietic cell transplantation in children using TCR repertoire profiling. Study-level results and caveats: Hyperexpanded clone frequencies declined over subsequent months; after one year, T-cell counts and TCRbeta diversity were mostly attributed to newly produced T cells. In some patients, high TCRbeta diversity at day 60 was attributed to recipient T cells and intrathymic progenitors that had survived conditioning. The apparently early alphabetaT-cell count recovery about two months after transplant was reportedly dependent on only several hundred rapidly expanded clones derived from non-depleted graft cells.

The library was made by PCR. Data came from an Illumina HiSeq 2500. TCR libraries were prepared with molecular barcoding, using unique molecular identifiers to normalize TCRbeta repertoire quantification. TCRdb took the public reads, trimmed them with fastp at Q25, ran MiXCR for clone calling and kept in-frame beta chains. Rows with a matching CDR3 protein are joined into one entry that keeps the most common DNA and genes. This sample holds about 400,000 distinct CDR3 sequences; roughly 15% were observed only once. 25% to 30% of the sample comes from the top ten. For this chain, trimming is 4 bases at the V end and 2 bases at the J end, and the number of junction bases without a gene match is 5. Taken from the germline V gene (reference sequence), the CDR1 and CDR2 loops are DFQATT and SNEGSKA. The CDR3, cysteine through phenylalanine, is 13 amino acids long. Only CDR3 DNA remains: 39 bases, in frame from the first base.

The receptor comes from a boy under three years old who had a stem cell transplant for Wiskott-Aldrich syndrome, so the T cells may come from the graft donor. The chain was built from TRBV20-1 and TRBJ2-7; TRBD2 aligns with 7 central bases. The sequences come from PBMCs, mostly from graft donor cells, collected 360 days after TCRalphabeta/CD19-depleted stem cell transplant. The CDR3 in this case is CSANRLAPYEQYF. The DNA is as follows: TGCAGTGCTAACCGACTAGCTCCCTACGAGCAGTACTTC.